The 10 T cell receptor beta chains in this list originate from one sample, sequenced in a study of human T cells and chemical hapten exposure. Time point: healthy volunteer bleed at 6 weeks. Unfractionated whole blood was the source of the extracted total RNA. From the RACE reads, TCRdb called clonotypes with MiXCR, one entry per CDR3 protein. Here the sample spans about 82,000 distinct CDR3 sequences, 8.6% being singletons. Sequencing was done on a sample of whole blood. These TCRs come from a male donor in good health. Some clones in this sample may be carry-over from other donors' samples.

The V gene is TRBV7-2, the J gene TRBJ2-3, with TRBD2 matching over 7 bases. The trim removed 1 base at V and 4 bases at J, leaving 5 bases unmatched. CDR3 length: 15 residues. CDR1 and CDR2 (germline): SGHTA, FQGNSA. CDR3 region: CASSLVAGAPDTQYF. The CDR3 nucleotides are TGTGCCAGCAGCTTAGTGGCGGGAGCACCAGATACGCAGTATTTT.

This clonotype has only a few counts. The chain employs TRBV12-3 or TRBV12-4 and TRBJ1-2; 7 bases are shared with TRBD1. With V trimmed by 7 bases and J by 1 base, 6 bases remained unmatched. This CDR3 region has 14 residues. CDR3 residues: CASTRDSYNYGYTF. The DNA of the CDR3 is TGTGCCAGCACCAGGGACAGTTATAACTATGGCTACACCTTC.

This clonotype has a handful of counts. The V call is TRBV3-1, the J call TRBJ2-2, with TRBD2 matching over 10 bases. CDR3 length equals 18 residues. The germline CDR1 and CDR2 sequences are LGHDT and YNNKEL (reference sequence). Trimming at V came to 1 base and at J to 0 bases, leaving 5 bases not matched to a gene. The DNA of the CDR3 is TGTGCCAGCAGCCAAGTCGGTAGCGGGGGGCCGAACACCGGGGAGCTGTTTTTT. It encodes CASSQVGSGGPNTGELFF.

In its sample, this clonotype was seen a few times. This CDR3 is CATSRDSRVGEKLFF. DNA of the CDR3: TGTGCCACCAGCAGAGATTCAAGGGTGGGAGAAAAACTGTTTTTT. The J gene is TRBJ1-4, the V gene TRBV15; D remains ambiguous. The V and J ends lost 0 bases and 8 bases respectively, with 13 bases between them. Germline CDR1 reads LNHNV; CDR2 reads YYDKDF (reference sequence). The CDR3 contains 15 residues. Drawing the rest from reference TRBV15 and TRBJ1-4, the complete variable domain is DAMVIQNPRYQVTQFGKPVTLSCSQTLNHNVMYWYQQKSSQAPKLLFHYYDKDFNNEADTPDNFQSRRPNTSFCFLDIRSPGLGDTAMYLCATSRDSRVGEKLFFGSGTQLSVL.

This chain joins TRBV20-1 and TRBJ2-3; D is unclear. Trimming removed 4 bases from V and 0 bases from J, with 11 bases in between. Germline V gives CDR1 DFQATT, CDR2 SNEGSKA (reference sequence). CDR3 length equals 14 residues. This CDR3 is CSATVDPSTDTQYF. The DNA of the CDR3 is TGCAGTGCTACAGTCGATCCTAGCACAGATACGCAGTATTTT.

This clonotype was detected only a few times. The V call is TRBV7-8, the J call TRBJ2-3; D is undetermined. The CDR3 covers 12 residues. Trimming shortened V by 5 bases and J by 3 bases, and 6 bases separated the two germline ends. In germline, CDR1 is SGHVS, CDR2 FQNEAQ. Written as DNA, the CDR3 is TGTGCCAGCAGCACCCGGACAGATACGCAGTATTTT. This gives the protein CASSTRTDTQYF.

The chain carries TRBV5-1 and TRBJ1-1; D not certain. CDR3 length: 14 amino acids. V lost 3 bases and J lost 2, with 11 bases in between. CDR1 and CDR2 from the germline V gene are SGHRS and YFSETQ. The CDR3 is CASSSALGNTEAFF. DNA of the CDR3: TGCGCCAGCAGCTCCGCCTTAGGAAACACTGAAGCTTTCTTT.

The V call is TRBV5-6, the J call TRBJ1-3; D might be TRBD1 (5 bases). The CDR3 contains 17 residues. Trimming removed 0 bases at V and 0 bases at J, with 13 bases between. Germline CDR1 reads SGHDT; CDR2 reads YYEEEE. This CDR3 is CASSLEVGPTSGNTIYF. DNA for the CDR3: TGTGCCAGCAGCTTGGAAGTGGGACCGACCTCTGGAAACACCATATATTTT.

CDR3 coding DNA: TGTGCCAGCAGTTCAGAAATCTCTGGGGCCAACGTCCTGACTTTC. Translated: CASSSEISGANVLTF. V gene TRBV27 combines with J gene TRBJ2-6, with unresolved D. The CDR3 runs 15 residues. From germline, CDR1 is MNHEY and CDR2 SMNVEV (reference sequence). The V and J ends lost 4 bases and 0 bases respectively, with 7 bases between them.

This clonotype was seen a handful of times. The CDR3 loop is CASSADRDGYTF. CDR3 DNA: TGCGCCAGCAGCGCGGACAGGGATGGCTACACCTTC. This chain connects TRBV5-1 to TRBJ1-2, with 8 bases that match TRBD1. This CDR3 contains 12 residues. The trim removed 4 bases at V and 6 bases at J, leaving 2 bases unmatched. CDR1 and CDR2 (germline): SGHRS, YFSETQ.